Presented here are 13 T cell receptor beta chains from one specimen sequenced in a study of T-cell reconstitution after alpha-beta-depleted transplantation in children (dated by TCRdb to 2016 to 2017). To prepare the library, PCR was applied. TCRdb lists the instrument as Illumina HiSeq 2500. Molecular barcoding was employed in the preparation of TCR libraries, with unique molecular identifiers being used to normalize TCRbeta repertoire quantification. TCRdb redid the processing of the public reads, applying fastp at Q25 and MiXCR, and retained in-frame beta chains. Each record represents a unique CDR3 protein, reported with the most common genes and DNA among its rows. The sample table lists roughly 300,000 distinct CDR3 sequences, about a tenth of them with a count of one. 10% of the sample lies in the top ten. Sequenced material: PBMCs from the stem cell graft donor, taken from the stem cell graft. These receptors originate from a human donor who donated a stem cell graft to a child with SCID.

A few counts support this clonotype. The V and J genes are TRBV7-8 and TRBJ1-4, with D unresolved. CDR3 length: 13 residues. Trimming stripped 5 bases from V and 3 bases from J, with 7 bases between. Germline V gene sequence: CDR1 SGHVS, CDR2 FQNEAQ. The CDR3: CASSPRANEKLFF. The CDR3 nucleotides are TGTGCCAGCAGCCCCCGGGCTAATGAAAAACTGTTTTTT.

This clonotype has more than one count but fewer than ten. This rearrangement joins TRBV2 to TRBJ2-5; D is ambiguous. The CDR3 sequence is 16 residues long. V was pared by 3 bases and J by 1 base, with 15 bases between. From germline, CDR1 is SNHLY and CDR2 FYNNEI. The CDR3 nucleotides read TGTGCCAGCAGTGACCCGCAACGAGGATCCCAAGAGACCCAGTACTTC. Translation: CASSDPQRGSQETQYF.

The CDR3 spells CASSLDKDYEQYF. In nucleotides, the CDR3 is TGCGCCAGCAGCTTGGATAAGGACTACGAGCAGTACTTC. V usage is TRBV5-1 and J usage is TRBJ2-7; D ambiguous. V lost 0 bases and J 3 bases, leaving 7 bases between the germline ends. The CDR3 is made up of 13 amino acids. The germline gives CDR1 SGHRS, CDR2 YFSETQ.

This chain uses TRBV6-5 with TRBJ2-2, with D perhaps TRBD1 (6 bases). This CDR3 is built from 12 residues. CDR1 is MNHEY, CDR2 SVGAGI, per germline. Trimming shortened V by 8 bases and J by 4 bases, and 8 bases separated the two germline ends. The DNA for the CDR3 is TGTGCCAGCGGGGGCCTCACCGGGGAGCTGTTTTTT. This translates into CASGGLTGELFF.

This clonotype was counted between two and nine times. This rearrangement joins TRBV5-1 to TRBJ2-5; 10 nucleotides align to TRBD2. The V and J ends lost 4 bases and 3 bases, in that order; junction bases with no gene match: 9. The CDR3 loop spans 16 amino acids. Germline CDR1 SGHRS, CDR2 YFSETQ. The CDR3, as DNA: TGCGCCAGCAGCCTGGCCGGGCTAGCGGGGGAAGAGACCCAGTACTTC. It is translated as CASSLAGLAGEETQYF.

The J gene is TRBJ2-1, the V gene TRBV10-3; unclear D gene. V was pared by 0 bases and J by 5 bases, with 5 bases between. The CDR3 totals 13 residues. The germline gives CDR1 ENHRY, CDR2 SYGVKD. CDR3 in amino acids: CAISESQDNEQFF. CDR3 coding DNA: TGTGCCATCAGTGAGTCGCAGGACAATGAGCAGTTCTTC.

The chain links TRBV5-1 to TRBJ1-2, with D tentatively TRBD1 (5 bases). The V and J ends lost 3 bases and 0 bases respectively, with 9 bases between them. CDR3 length: 14 amino acids. Germline loops: CDR1 SGHRS, CDR2 YFSETQ. CDR3: CASSSGDSNYGYTF. The CDR3 DNA is TGCGCCAGCAGCTCGGGGGATTCTAACTATGGCTACACCTTC.

The rearrangement joins TRBV9 to TRBJ1-1; D is unresolved. The CDR3 totals 14 residues. Per germline, CDR1 SGDLS and CDR2 YYNGEE. Trimming removed 3 bases from V and 1 base from J, with 10 bases in between. CDR3 coding DNA: TGTGCCAGCAGCGCTGATCGACGGAACACTGAAGCTTTCTTT. Its protein product is CASSADRRNTEAFF.

This clonotype turned up a few times. The chain couples TRBV2 to TRBJ1-5; 10 bases line up with TRBD1. Germline values: CDR1 SNHLY, CDR2 FYNNEI. J lost 3 bases, V lost 6 bases, and 2 bases had no gene match. This CDR3 region has 14 residues. CDR3 amino acids: CASRGTGDNQPQHF. CDR3 nucleotide sequence: TGTGCCAGCAGGGGGACAGGGGACAATCAGCCCCAGCATTTT.

The chain carries TRBV5-1 and TRBJ2-1; D not certain. This CDR3 is built from 14 residues. Germline CDR1 is SGHRS and CDR2 is YFSETQ. V was shortened by 4 bases and J by 12 bases, with 20 bases between the two germline ends. CDR3 DNA sequence: TGCGCCAGCAGCGGAATCTCAGTGCCCTCGGTGCAGTTCTTC. It encodes CASSGISVPSVQFF.

The chain recombines TRBV9 with TRBJ2-5; tentatively, D is TRBD2 (7 bases). The CDR3 contains 15 residues. Germline V CDR1 and CDR2: SGDLS, YYNGEE. Trimming shortened V by 0 bases and J by 5 bases, and 14 bases separated the two germline ends. The CDR3 nucleotides are TGTGCCAGCAGCGTAGGGGGGGGCTTTACCGAGACCCAGTACTTC. Translation: CASSVGGGFTETQYF. Using reference TRBV9 and TRBJ2-5 for the parts outside the CDR3, the full variable domain is DSGVTQTPKHLITATGQRVTLRCSPRSGDLSVYWYQQSLDQGLQFLIQYYNGEERAKGNILERFSAQQFPDLHSELNLSSLELGDSALYFCASSVGGGFTETQYFGPGTRLLVL.

This chain connects TRBV5-5 to TRBJ1-1; D is uncertain. The V end was cut by 4 bases, the J end by 8 bases, with 12 bases between. This CDR3 region has 12 residues. Per the germline V gene, CDR1 is SGHKS and CDR2 is YYEKEE (reference sequence). The DNA of the CDR3 is TGTGCCAGCAGCCCTGGAGAGCGAGAAGCTTTCTTT. Translation: CASSPGEREAFF.

This clonotype was seen a handful of times. V and J are TRBV5-1 and TRBJ2-1; 11 bases line up with TRBD2. V trimming: 0 bases; J trimming: 6 bases; junction bases outside the gene matches: 2. The CDR3 has 15 amino acids. The V gene's germline CDR1 is SGHRS and CDR2 YFSETQ. CDR3 protein: CASSLVAGGANEQFF. In DNA, the CDR3 is TGCGCCAGCAGCTTGGTAGCGGGGGGGGCCAATGAGCAGTTCTTC.